One and the same sample provided the 12 T cell receptor beta chains below, sequenced in a study of T cells after yellow fever vaccination. TCRdb ran MiXCR on the 5' RACE reads and lists one entry per CDR3 protein. Among 550,000 to 750,000 distinct CDR3 sequences, approximately 13% were seen once, and the ten largest hold over 11%. Sequencing used PBMCs, obtained on the day of the yellow fever booster vaccination. The receptors originated from a man aged 25 to 40 who received the YFV17D yellow fever vaccine.

This chain links TRBV5-5 with TRBJ2-7; D uncertain. The V gene lost 0 bases and the J gene lost 2 bases, with 12 bases spanning the gap. Looked up from germline, CDR1 is SGHKS and CDR2 is YYEKEE (reference sequence). The CDR3 spans 15 residues. The CDR3 DNA reads TGTGCCAGCAGCTTGGCTCGGAGATCGGCCTACGAGCAGTACTTC. It encodes CASSLARRSAYEQYF.

This clonotype was seen only a few times. CDR3 DNA: TGCAGCGTCCTCTTGGCGTACGAGCAGTACTTC. Protein: CSVLLAYEQYF. The chain is built from TRBV29-1 and TRBJ2-7, with no clear D. Germline CDR1 is SQVTM and CDR2 is ANQGSEA. Trimming removed 6 bases at V and 4 bases at J, with 10 bases between. The CDR3 has 11 amino acids.

The chain couples TRBV7-2 to TRBJ2-7; 8 bases align to TRBD2. The CDR3 spans 13 residues. Germline lookup yields CDR1 SGHTA and CDR2 FQGNSA. With 8 bases clipped from V and 3 bases from J, the junction kept 6 bases outside the gene matches. The CDR3 loop is CASSTSGLYEQYF. The CDR3 DNA sequence: TGTGCCAGCTCTACTAGCGGTCTCTACGAGCAGTACTTC.

Many counts were recorded for this clonotype. This sequence joins TRBV15 and TRBJ1-4; a weak D match, TRBD1 (6 bases). V lost 0 bases to trimming and J lost 3 bases, with 8 bases between them. The CDR3 contains 15 residues. CDR1 and CDR2 (germline): LNHNV, YYDKDF (reference sequence). The CDR3 sequence: CATSRDPGANEKLFF. Here the CDR3 DNA reads TGTGCCACCAGCAGAGATCCAGGGGCTAATGAAAAACTGTTTTTT. Complete variable domain (other parts from reference TRBV15 and TRBJ1-4): DAMVIQNPRYQVTQFGKPVTLSCSQTLNHNVMYWYQQKSSQAPKLLFHYYDKDFNNEADTPDNFQSRRPNTSFCFLDIRSPGLGDTAMYLCATSRDPGANEKLFFGSGTQLSVL.

The rearrangement links TRBV28 to TRBJ2-2, with a tentative D call TRBD1 (5 bases). Trimming stripped 6 bases from V and 9 bases from J, with 8 bases between. The CDR3 contains 11 residues. Germline V gene lookup returns CDR1 MDHEN and CDR2 SYDVKM. In DNA form, the CDR3 reads TGTGCCAGCAGCTCAGGGCGGGAGCTGTTTTTT. Amino acid sequence: CASSSGRELFF.

This clonotype was detected only a few times. The chain carries TRBV5-6 and TRBJ2-2, with TRBD2 as a possible D gene (7 bases). CDR1 and CDR2 (germline): SGHDT, YYEEEE. Trimming cost V 2 bases and J 9 bases, with 17 bases left between them. The CDR3 length is 15 residues. CDR3 nucleotides: TGTGCCAGCAGCTTTGCGGGGGCGCAAAACCGGGAGCTGTTTTTT. Its protein product is CASSFAGAQNRELFF.

Concerning this clonotype itself: One end of the junction varies from germline; a read error may be responsible. The J gene is TRBJ2-1, the V gene TRBV20-1; 9 bases line up with TRBD2. The CDR3 is made up of 17 amino acids. The germline V gene encodes CDR1 DFQATT and CDR2 SNEGSKA (reference sequence). CDR3 residues: CCAIGKLGGRGYDEQFF. The CDR3 nucleotides are TGCTGTGCCATAGGGAAGTTGGGCGGGAGGGGATACGATGAGCAGTTCTTC.

This rearrangement joins TRBV7-2 to TRBJ2-6, with D maybe TRBD2 (7 bases). Germline V gene data show CDR1 as SGHTA and CDR2 as FQGNSA. CDR3 length equals 17 residues. Trimming stripped 1 base from V and 2 bases from J, with 12 bases between. The chain's CDR3 is CASSLGGGGAGANVLTF. The CDR3, as DNA: TGTGCCAGCAGCTTAGGAGGAGGGGGGGCTGGGGCCAACGTCCTGACTTTC.

This clonotype was recorded a few times. The rearrangement uses TRBV27 and TRBJ1-1; TRBD1 might be the D (6 bases). Germline CDR1 and CDR2: MNHEY and SMNVEV (reference sequence). The CDR3 has 14 amino acids. The V end was cut by 4 bases, the J end by 4 bases, with 13 bases between. CDR3 sequence reads: CASSSLQGGTEAFF. CDR3 DNA sequence: TGTGCCAGCAGTTCCCTACAGGGTGGCACTGAAGCTTTCTTT.

CDR3 bases: TGCAGTGCTAGAGATGGTCAGAGGCCCACAGATACGCAGTATTTT. This sequence encodes CSARDGQRPTDTQYF. The chain links TRBV20-1 to TRBJ2-3; D is ambiguous. Germline V gives CDR1 DFQATT, CDR2 SNEGSKA (reference sequence). The CDR3 totals 15 residues. Trimming shortened V by 0 bases and J by 2 bases, and 12 bases separated the two germline ends.

This chain links TRBV28 with TRBJ1-5; tentative D call: TRBD1 (6 bases). The CDR3 spans 14 residues. Germline values: CDR1 MDHEN, CDR2 SYDVKM. Trimming left V 8 bases short and J 1 base short, with 12 bases between. CDR3 coding DNA: TGTGCCAGCGGAACAGACAGGAGCAATCAGCCCCAGCATTTT. Translating it yields CASGTDRSNQPQHF.

This clonotype was picked up a small number of times. The V gene is TRBV6-5, the J gene TRBJ1-4; weak D call: TRBD1 (5 bases). The germline V and J ends were trimmed by 0 bases and 6 bases, with 8 bases remaining between them. This CDR3 comprises 14 residues. Germline V gives CDR1 MNHEY, CDR2 SVGAGI. CDR3 in amino acids: CASSYSLGDEKLFF. The CDR3 DNA sequence: TGTGCCAGCAGTTACTCGTTAGGGGATGAAAAACTGTTTTTT.